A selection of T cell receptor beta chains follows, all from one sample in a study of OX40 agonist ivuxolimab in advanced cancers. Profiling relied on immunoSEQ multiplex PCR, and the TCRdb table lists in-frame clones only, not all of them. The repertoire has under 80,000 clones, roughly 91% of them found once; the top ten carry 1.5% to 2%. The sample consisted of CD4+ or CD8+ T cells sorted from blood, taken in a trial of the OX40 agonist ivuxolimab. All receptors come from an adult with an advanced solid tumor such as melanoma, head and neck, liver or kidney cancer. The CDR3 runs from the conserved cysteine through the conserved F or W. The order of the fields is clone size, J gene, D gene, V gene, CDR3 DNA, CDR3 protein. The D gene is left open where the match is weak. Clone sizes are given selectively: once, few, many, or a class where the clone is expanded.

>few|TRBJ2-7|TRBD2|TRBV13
TGTGCCAGCAGCTTAGTCGGCGGGGGGGCTATCGAGCAGTACTTC
CASSLVGGGAIEQYF
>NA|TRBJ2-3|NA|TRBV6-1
TGTGCCAGCAGAATGGACTGGACTAGCACAGATACGCAGTATTTT
CASRMDWTSTDTQYF
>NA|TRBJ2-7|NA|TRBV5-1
TGCGCCAATGACACTACCTCCTACGAGCAGTACTTC
CANDTTSYEQYF
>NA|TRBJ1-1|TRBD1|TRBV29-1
TGCAGCGTGACGAAGACAGGGGGCACTGAAGCTTTCTTT
CSVTKTGGTEAFF
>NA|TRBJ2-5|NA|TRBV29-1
TGCAGCGTTGGTAGGACAAAGGAGACCCAGTACTTC
CSVGRTKETQYF
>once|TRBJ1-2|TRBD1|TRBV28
TGTGCCAGCAGTTTAGTTGGGACAGCCATTTATGGCTACACCTTC
CASSLVGTAIYGYTF
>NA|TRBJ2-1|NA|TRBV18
TGTGCCAGCTCGTTAGGAATCGGTGAGCAGTTCTTC
CASSLGIGEQFF
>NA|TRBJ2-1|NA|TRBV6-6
TGTGCCAGCAGTTCAAGGGCCAATGAGCAGTTCTTC
CASSSRANEQFF
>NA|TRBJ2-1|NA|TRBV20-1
TGCAGTGCTCAGAGTTATGAGCAGTTCTTC
CSAQSYEQFF
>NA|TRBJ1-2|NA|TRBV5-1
TGCGCCAGCAGCCTCTCGAACGGTGGTTATGGCTACACCTTC
CASSLSNGGYGYTF
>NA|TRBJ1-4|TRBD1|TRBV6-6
TGTGCCAGCAGTATCCCGGGACAGGGTCATGAAAAACTGTTTTTT
CASSIPGQGHEKLFF
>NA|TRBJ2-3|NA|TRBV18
TGTGCCAGCTCTTGGTCGGGTCCCCTCACAGATACGCAGTATTTT
CASSWSGPLTDTQYF
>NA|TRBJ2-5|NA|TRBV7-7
TGTGCTAGCAGCTTAGAGATTTCGGCGACCCAGTACTTC
CASSLEISATQYF
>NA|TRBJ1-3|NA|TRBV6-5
TGTGCCAGCGCGAGCTCTGGAAACACCATATATTTT
CASASSGNTIYF
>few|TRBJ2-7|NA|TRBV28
TGTGCCAGCAGTTTTGGGGACGAGCAGTACTTC
CASSFGDEQYF
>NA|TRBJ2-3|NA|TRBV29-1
TGCAGCGTTGACAGTTCAGGGGCTGAAGATACGCAGTATTTT
CSVDSSGAEDTQYF
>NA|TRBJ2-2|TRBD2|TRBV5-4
TGTGCCAGCAGCTTGATACTAGCGGGAGGCATCACCGGGGAGCTGTTTTTT
CASSLILAGGITGELFF
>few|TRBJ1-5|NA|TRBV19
TGTGCCAGTAGTATCATCGATCAGCCCCAGCATTTT
CASSIIDQPQHF
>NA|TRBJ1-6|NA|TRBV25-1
TGTGCCAGCAGCCCCGGCCTTAATTCACCCCTCCACTTT
CASSPGLNSPLHF
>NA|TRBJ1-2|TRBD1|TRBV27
TGTGCCAGCAGTTTCTCGGGGACAGAGCAGTATGGCTACACCTTC
CASSFSGTEQYGYTF
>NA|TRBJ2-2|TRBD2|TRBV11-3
TGTGCCAGCAGCCCAAGGTGGGAGCGGGGCACCGGGGAGCTGTTTTTT
CASSPRWERGTGELFF
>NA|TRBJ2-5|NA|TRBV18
TGTGCCAGCTCACCGGGGGCAGGGGATGAGGCAGAGACCCAGTACTTC
CASSPGAGDEAETQYF
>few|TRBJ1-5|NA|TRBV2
TGTGCCAGCAGTGAAGCGCGGGGGGCTCAGCCCCAGCATTTT
CASSEARGAQPQHF
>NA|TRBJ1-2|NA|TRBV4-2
TGTGCCAGCAGCCAAGATTGGGACGGGGGCTACACCTTC
CASSQDWDGGYTF
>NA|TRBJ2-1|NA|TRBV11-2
TGTGCCAGCAGCCCTGACGCCACTGTGCGCAATGAGCAGTTCTTC
CASSPDATVRNEQFF
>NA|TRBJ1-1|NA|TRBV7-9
TGTGCCAGCAGCTTAGAAGGTCAGGGGCCCGCTTTCTTT
CASSLEGQGPAFF
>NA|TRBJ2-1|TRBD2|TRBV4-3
TGCGCCAGCAGCCAGGCTAGCGGGGGATCATCCTACAATGAGCAGTTCTTC
CASSQASGGSSYNEQFF
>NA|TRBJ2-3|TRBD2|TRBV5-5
TGTGCCAGCAGCTTGTTCGGGGGGACTAGCAGCACAGATACGCAGTATTTT
CASSLFGGTSSTDTQYF
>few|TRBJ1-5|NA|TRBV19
TGTGCCAGTAGCATACAAAGTGGGTCAGGGAATCAGCCCCAGCATTTT
CASSIQSGSGNQPQHF
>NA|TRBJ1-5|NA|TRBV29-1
TGCAGCGTTGGGGGGGCGTCTAGCAATCAGCCCCAGCATTTT
CSVGGASSNQPQHF
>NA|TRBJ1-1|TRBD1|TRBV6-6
TGTGCCAGCAGTCAAGACAGGGGTGGGTCCACTGAAGCTTTCTTT
CASSQDRGGSTEAFF
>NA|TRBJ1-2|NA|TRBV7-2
TGTGCCAGCAGCCCAAGGGACGGGGGTTATGGCTACACCTTC
CASSPRDGGYGYTF
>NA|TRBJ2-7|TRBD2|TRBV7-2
TGTGCCAGCAGCCGTCGGTGGGAGGGGATGTCCTACGAGCAGTACTTC
CASSRRWEGMSYEQYF
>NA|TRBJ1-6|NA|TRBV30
TGTGCCTGGAGGCTTGGGGGCTATAATTCACCCCTCCACTTT
CAWRLGGYNSPLHF
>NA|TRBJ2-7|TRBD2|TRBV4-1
TGCGCCAGCAGCCTGTCCGGGGGGTATAACTACGAGCAGTACTTC
CASSLSGGYNYEQYF
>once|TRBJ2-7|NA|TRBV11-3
TGTGCCAGCAGCCCACAGGGGACTCTCTACGAGCAGTACTTC
CASSPQGTLYEQYF
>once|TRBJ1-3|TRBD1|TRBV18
TGTGCCAGCTCACCCGGACAGGGAACGGCAAACACCATATATTTT
CASSPGQGTANTIYF
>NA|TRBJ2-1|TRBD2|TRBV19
TGTGCCAGTAGTATACGACTCCTAGCGGGGGCCAGGGATGAGCAGTTCTTC
CASSIRLLAGARDEQFF
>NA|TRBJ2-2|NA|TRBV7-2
TGTGCCAGCAGCTTAGACGGCGCGTTCGCCGGGGAGCTGTTTTTT
CASSLDGAFAGELFF
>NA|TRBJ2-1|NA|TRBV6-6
TGTGCCAGCAGTCCTCAGGGCTATGAGCAGTTCTTC
CASSPQGYEQFF
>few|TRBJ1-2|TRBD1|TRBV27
TGTGCCAGCAGTTTACGGGGGACAGGGAGTTATGGCTACACCTTC
CASSLRGTGSYGYTF
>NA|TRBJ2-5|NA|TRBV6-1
TGTGCCAGCAGTGAATGGGACCCCCAGGAGACCCAGTACTTC
CASSEWDPQETQYF